Below, 10 T cell receptor beta chains from the same sample are listed, as sequenced in a study of cytotoxic CD8 clonotypes in ibrutinib-treated CLL. Clones were read by immunoSEQ multiplex PCR, and TCRdb kept only the in-frame ones, dropping some. The sample holds about 200,000 clones, 70% seen once. Sequencing used PBMCs, obtained after 12 months of ibrutinib treatment. The receptors come from a human donor with chronic lymphocytic leukemia.

This clone was counted a few times. The CDR3 sequence is CASKLSSGGGEQFF. CDR3 nucleotides: TGTGCCAGCAAATTATCATCGGGGGGCGGTGAGCAGTTCTTC. V is TRBV7-9 and J is TRBJ2-1, with D tentatively TRBD2 (7 bases). CDR1 is SEHNR and CDR2 is FQNEAQ in the germline V gene (reference sequence). V was trimmed by 7 bases and J by 9 bases, leaving 19 bases between them. CDR3 length: 14 amino acids.

The chain couples TRBV6-5 to TRBJ1-1, with unresolved D. Trimming pared 0 bases from V and 1 base from J, leaving 6 bases between. The V gene's germline CDR1 is MNHEY and CDR2 SVGAGI. The CDR3 covers 14 residues. In nucleotides, the CDR3 is TGTGCCAGCAGTTACTCGAGGGCGAACACTGAAGCTTTCTTT. The encoded protein is CASSYSRANTEAFF.

A single count supports this clone. The chain joins TRBV7-2 to TRBJ2-5; no reliable D call. V was shortened by 1 base and J by 2 bases, with 8 bases between the two germline ends. Germline V lookup: CDR1 SGHTA, CDR2 FQGNSA. There are 14 residues in the CDR3. CDR3 residues: CASSLGGGQETQYF. The CDR3 coding sequence is TGTGCCAGCAGCTTAGGAGGTGGGCAAGAGACCCAGTACTTC.

The chain has TRBV4-1 and TRBJ1-2; a possible D gene is TRBD1 (5 bases). Trimming took 0 bases from V and 8 from J, leaving 16 bases between them. There are 15 residues in the CDR3. Germline values: CDR1 MGHRA, CDR2 YSYEKL. The CDR3 is CASSQEVGGVVGYTF. The DNA for the CDR3 is TGCGCCAGCAGCCAAGAGGTCGGGGGAGTGGTGGGCTACACCTTC.

The J gene is TRBJ2-4, the V gene TRBV6-5; D not certain. The V end was cut by 0 bases, the J end by 12 bases, with 15 bases between. This CDR3 comprises 14 residues. Germline V gene data show CDR1 as MNHEY and CDR2 as SVGAGI. In DNA form, the CDR3 reads TGTGCCAGCAGTTACTCATCGAGATTTGGGGATCAGTACTTC. This gives the protein CASSYSSRFGDQYF.

The chain has TRBV5-1 and TRBJ2-5; no clear D gene. This CDR3 has 11 amino acids. V shed 2 bases and J shed 5 bases, with 4 bases lying between them. Per germline, CDR1 SGHRS and CDR2 YFSETQ. In nucleotides, the CDR3 is TGCGCCAGCAGCTTCTCGGAGACCCAGTACTTC. It is translated as CASSFSETQYF.

The chain carries TRBV10-3 and TRBJ2-3, with 8 bases fitting TRBD2. Germline V gives CDR1 ENHRY, CDR2 SYGVKD. Germline trimming cut 3 bases from V and 5 bases from J; bases unmatched to any gene: 7. The CDR3 totals 15 residues. In DNA form, the CDR3 reads TGTGCCATCAGTGAACCGGGACTAGTAAAAGATACGCAGTATTTT. It yields the protein CAISEPGLVKDTQYF.

This clone was found a few times. The chain recombines TRBV6-1 with TRBJ1-2; 8 bases are a match to TRBD1. This CDR3 spans 14 amino acids. With V trimmed by 5 bases and J by 4 bases, 6 bases remained unmatched. The V gene's germline CDR1 is MNHNS and CDR2 SASEGT. CDR3 sequence (DNA): TGTGCCAGCAGTTGGGGACAGGATTCCTATGGCTACACCTTC. Translation gives CASSWGQDSYGYTF.

The rearrangement uses TRBV15 and TRBJ1-1; D is ambiguous. Trimming shortened V by 2 bases and J by 4 bases, and 14 bases separated the two germline ends. CDR1 is LNHNV and CDR2 is YYDKDF in the germline V gene (reference sequence). This CDR3 region has 15 residues. The CDR3 loop reads CATSRNVVDLTEAFF. The CDR3 DNA follows: TGTGCCACCAGCAGAAACGTTGTAGATCTCACTGAAGCTTTCTTT.

The chain employs TRBV19 and TRBJ2-1; TRBD1 matches 7 bases. CDR3 length: 13 amino acids. With V trimmed by 7 bases and J by 5 bases, 5 bases remained unmatched. Germline lookup yields CDR1 LNHDA and CDR2 SQIVND (reference sequence). The DNA for the CDR3 is TGTGCCAGTAACGACAGGGTTAACAATGAGCAGTTCTTC. The encoded protein is CASNDRVNNEQFF.